This T cell receptor beta chain was sequenced during a study of OX40 agonist ivuxolimab in advanced cancers. About the study: People in dose escalation had one of these cancers: hepatocellular carcinoma, melanoma, renal cell or head and neck cancer.

Using immunoSEQ multiplex PCR, the repertoire was profiled, and TCRdb retains in-frame clones only, with some absent. The sample holds about 88,000 clones; around 85% are singletons and the top ten take 0.2% to 0.25%. In germline, CDR1 is MNHEY, CDR2 SVGAGI. V lost 6 bases to trimming and J lost 4 bases, with 18 bases between them. The CDR3 length is 15 residues. This clone appeared a single time. The chain combines TRBV6-5 with TRBJ1-2; a possible D gene is TRBD1 (6 bases). This TCR was sampled from an adult with an advanced solid tumor such as melanoma, head and neck, liver or kidney cancer. Sequenced here: CD4+ or CD8+ T cells sorted from blood, sampled in a trial of the OX40 agonist ivuxolimab. CDR3: CASRYDRRGGYGYTF. DNA of the CDR3: TGTGCCAGCAGATACGACAGGAGGGGGGGCTATGGCTACACCTTC.